Listed here is a single T cell receptor beta chain. The source of the sample is a study of beta chain features in type 1 diabetes. The entirety of the isolated RNA underwent reverse transcription, so expressed TCRB transcripts were sequenced. Assay used: immunoSEQ multiplex PCR; TCRdb lists only in-frame clones, some missing. The data show fewer than 350,000 clones, around a fifth seen once. V shed 5 bases, J shed 2 bases, and the junction held 9 bases outside the gene matches. From germline, CDR1 is KGHSH and CDR2 LQKENI. This CDR3 spans 16 amino acids. The material sequenced was naive CD4+ T cells from blood. The clonotype originates from a woman aged 18-30 years in good health. This chain connects TRBV18 to TRBJ1-1, with 9 bases aligning to TRBD1. CDR3 nucleotides: TGTGCCAGCTCATCACGGACAGGGGAAGGCAACACTGAAGCTTTCTTT. Translating gives CASSSRTGEGNTEAFF. Together with reference TRBV18 and TRBJ1-1, the CDR3 gives the full variable domain: NAGVMQNPRHLVRRRGQEARLRCSPMKGHSHVYWYRQLPEEGLKFMVYLQKENIIDESGMPKERFSAEFPKEGPSILRIQQVVRGDSAAYFCASSSRTGEGNTEAFFGQGTRLTVV.